This T cell receptor (beta chain) was sequenced for a study of shared clonotypes between healthy human individuals. General observations from the study: Enrolling few donors narrowed the genetic and exposure-history diversity that was represented.

Turning to this clone: The antigen remains unidentified.

CD4+ cell separation produced CD45RA+ naive and CD45RA-negative memory subsets. Repertoires were generated with immunoSEQ multiplex PCR, while TCRdb's copy carries only in-frame clones and drops some. Among over 1.4 million clones listed, around 95% were seen once. V was clipped by 5 bases and J by 5 bases; unmatched bases: 14. The CDR3 is made up of 16 amino acids. Germline V gene data show CDR1 as MDHEN and CDR2 as SYDVKM. This chain connects TRBV28 to TRBJ2-7, with 8 nucleotides matching TRBD2. This receptor was identified in a man aged 30-40 years in good health. The specimen was naive CD4+ T cells sorted from blood. Described subset: CD45RA+ positively selected. As DNA, the CDR3 is TGTGCCAGCAGTCGCCGGGGGGGGCAGGTATTCAACGAGCAGTACTTC. Translating gives CASSRRGGQVFNEQYF.